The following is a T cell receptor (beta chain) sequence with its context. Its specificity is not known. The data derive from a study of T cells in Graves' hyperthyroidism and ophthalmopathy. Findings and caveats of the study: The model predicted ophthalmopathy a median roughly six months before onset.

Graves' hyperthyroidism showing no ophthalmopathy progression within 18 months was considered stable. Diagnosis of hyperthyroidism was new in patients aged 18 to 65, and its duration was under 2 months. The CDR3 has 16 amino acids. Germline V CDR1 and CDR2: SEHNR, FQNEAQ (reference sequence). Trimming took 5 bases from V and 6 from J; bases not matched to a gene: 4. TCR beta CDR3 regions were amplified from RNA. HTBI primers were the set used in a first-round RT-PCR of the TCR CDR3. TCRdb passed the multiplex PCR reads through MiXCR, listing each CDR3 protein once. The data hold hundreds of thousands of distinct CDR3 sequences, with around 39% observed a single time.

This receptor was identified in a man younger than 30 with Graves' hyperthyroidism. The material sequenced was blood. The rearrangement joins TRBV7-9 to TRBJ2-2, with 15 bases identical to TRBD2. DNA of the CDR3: TGTGCCAGCAGCCGTTGGACTAGCGGGGGGGCCGGGGAGCTGTTTTTT. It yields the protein CASSRWTSGGAGELFF.